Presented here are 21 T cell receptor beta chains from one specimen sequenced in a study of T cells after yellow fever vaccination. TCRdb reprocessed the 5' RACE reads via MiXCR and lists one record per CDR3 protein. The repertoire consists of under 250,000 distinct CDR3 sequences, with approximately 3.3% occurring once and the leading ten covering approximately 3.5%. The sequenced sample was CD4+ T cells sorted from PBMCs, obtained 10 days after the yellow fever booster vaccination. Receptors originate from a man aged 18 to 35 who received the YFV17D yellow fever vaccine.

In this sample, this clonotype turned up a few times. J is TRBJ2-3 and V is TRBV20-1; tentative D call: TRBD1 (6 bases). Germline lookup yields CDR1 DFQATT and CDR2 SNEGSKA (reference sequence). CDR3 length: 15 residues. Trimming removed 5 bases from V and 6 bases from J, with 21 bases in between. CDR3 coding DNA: TGCAGTGCTGATACCGGGACAACTAAAGGGGATACGCAGTATTTT. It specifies CSADTGTTKGDTQYF.

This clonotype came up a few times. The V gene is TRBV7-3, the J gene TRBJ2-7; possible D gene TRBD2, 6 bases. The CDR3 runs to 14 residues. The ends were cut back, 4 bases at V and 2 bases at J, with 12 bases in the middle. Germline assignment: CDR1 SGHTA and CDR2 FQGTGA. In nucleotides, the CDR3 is TGTGCCAGCAGCTCCCAGGGAGGCCCCTACGAGCAGTACTTC. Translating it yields CASSSQGGPYEQYF.

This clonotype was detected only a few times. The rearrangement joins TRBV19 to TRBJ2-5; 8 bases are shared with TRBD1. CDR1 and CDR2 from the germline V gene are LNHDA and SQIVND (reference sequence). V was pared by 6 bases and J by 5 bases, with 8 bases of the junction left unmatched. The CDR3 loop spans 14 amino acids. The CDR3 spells CASSEDRAAETQYF. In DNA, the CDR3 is TGTGCCAGTAGCGAGGACAGGGCGGCCGAGACCCAGTACTTC.

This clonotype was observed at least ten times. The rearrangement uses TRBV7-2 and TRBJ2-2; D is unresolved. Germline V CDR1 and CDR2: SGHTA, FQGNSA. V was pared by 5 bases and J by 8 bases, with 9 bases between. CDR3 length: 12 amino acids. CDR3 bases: TGTGCCAGCAGCCCATACCCGGGGGAGCTGTTTTTT. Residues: CASSPYPGELFF.

The CDR3 DNA follows: TGTGCCAGCAGCTCCCGGACCAATTCACCCCTCCACTTT. Translation gives CASSSRTNSPLHF. The chain carries TRBV11-3 and TRBJ1-6; D is unresolved. This CDR3 contains 13 residues. The V gene's germline CDR1 is SGHNT and CDR2 YENEEA. Trimming took 4 bases from V and 7 from J, leaving 8 bases between them.

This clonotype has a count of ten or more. The CDR3 spells CASSVDSQETQYF. The CDR3 coding sequence is TGTGCCAGCAGCGTAGACTCTCAAGAGACCCAGTACTTC. V is TRBV9 and J is TRBJ2-5; D uncertain. Trimming cost V 0 bases and J 2 bases, with 5 bases left between them. In germline, CDR1 is SGDLS, CDR2 YYNGEE. This CDR3 region has 13 residues.

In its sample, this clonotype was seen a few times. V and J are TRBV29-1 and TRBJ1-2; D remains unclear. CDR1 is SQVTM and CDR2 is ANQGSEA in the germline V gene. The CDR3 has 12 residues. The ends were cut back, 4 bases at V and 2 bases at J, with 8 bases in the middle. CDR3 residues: CSVVSQNYGYTF. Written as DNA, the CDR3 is TGCAGCGTTGTTAGTCAGAACTATGGCTACACCTTC.

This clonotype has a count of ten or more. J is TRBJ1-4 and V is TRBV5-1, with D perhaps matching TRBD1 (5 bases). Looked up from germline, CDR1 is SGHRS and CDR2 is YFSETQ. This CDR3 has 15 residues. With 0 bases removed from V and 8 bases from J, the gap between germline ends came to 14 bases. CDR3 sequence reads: CASSLVGREDEKLFF. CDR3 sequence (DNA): TGCGCCAGCAGCTTGGTCGGCAGGGAAGACGAAAAACTGTTTTTT.

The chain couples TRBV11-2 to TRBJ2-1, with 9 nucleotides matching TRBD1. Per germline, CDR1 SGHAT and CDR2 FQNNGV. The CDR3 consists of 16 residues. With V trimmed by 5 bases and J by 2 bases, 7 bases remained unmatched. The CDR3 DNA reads TGTGCCAGCAGCGCCACGGGACAGGGACCCTACAATGAGCAGTTCTTC. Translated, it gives CASSATGQGPYNEQFF.

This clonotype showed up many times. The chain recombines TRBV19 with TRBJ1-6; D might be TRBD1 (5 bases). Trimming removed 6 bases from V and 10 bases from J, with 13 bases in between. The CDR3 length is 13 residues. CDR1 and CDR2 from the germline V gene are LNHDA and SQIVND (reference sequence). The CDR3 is CASRNAGTSPLHF. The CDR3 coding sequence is TGTGCCAGTAGAAACGCCGGGACCTCACCCCTCCACTTT.

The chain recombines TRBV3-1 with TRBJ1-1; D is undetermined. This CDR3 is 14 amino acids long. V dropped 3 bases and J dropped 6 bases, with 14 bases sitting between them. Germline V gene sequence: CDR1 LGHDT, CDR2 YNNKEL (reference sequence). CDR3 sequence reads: CASSQRDSRAEAFF. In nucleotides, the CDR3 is TGTGCCAGCAGCCAGCGGGATTCGAGGGCTGAAGCTTTCTTT. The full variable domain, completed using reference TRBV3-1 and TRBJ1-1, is DTAVSQTPKYLVTQMGNDKSIKCEQNLGHDTMYWYKQDSKKFLKIMFSYNNKELIINETVPNRFSPKSPDKAHLNLHINSLELGDSAVYFCASSQRDSRAEAFFGQGTRLTVV.

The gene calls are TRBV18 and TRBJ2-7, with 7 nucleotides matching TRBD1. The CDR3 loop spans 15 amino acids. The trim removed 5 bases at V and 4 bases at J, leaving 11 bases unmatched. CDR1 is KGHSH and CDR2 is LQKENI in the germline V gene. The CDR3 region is CASSAYRTGKYEQYF. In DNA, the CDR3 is TGTGCCAGCTCAGCCTACCGGACAGGAAAATACGAGCAGTACTTC. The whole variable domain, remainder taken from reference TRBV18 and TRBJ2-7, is NAGVMQNPRHLVRRRGQEARLRCSPMKGHSHVYWYRQLPEEGLKFMVYLQKENIIDESGMPKERFSAEFPKEGPSILRIQQVVRGDSAAYFCASSAYRTGKYEQYFGPGTRLTVT.

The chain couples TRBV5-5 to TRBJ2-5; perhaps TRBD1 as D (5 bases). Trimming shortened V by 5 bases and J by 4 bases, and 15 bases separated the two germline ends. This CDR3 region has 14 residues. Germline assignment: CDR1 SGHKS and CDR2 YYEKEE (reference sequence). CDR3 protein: CASRSGYGRETQYF. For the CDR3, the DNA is TGTGCCAGCAGGTCAGGGTACGGACGAGAGACCCAGTACTTC.

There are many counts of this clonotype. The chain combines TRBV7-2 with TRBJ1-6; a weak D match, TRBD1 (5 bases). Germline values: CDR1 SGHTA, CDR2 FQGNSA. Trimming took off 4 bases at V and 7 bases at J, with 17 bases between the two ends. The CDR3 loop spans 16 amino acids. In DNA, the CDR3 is TGTGCCAGCAGCTCCCCCCCAGGGACGAGGAATTCACCCCTCCACTTT. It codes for CASSSPPGTRNSPLHF.

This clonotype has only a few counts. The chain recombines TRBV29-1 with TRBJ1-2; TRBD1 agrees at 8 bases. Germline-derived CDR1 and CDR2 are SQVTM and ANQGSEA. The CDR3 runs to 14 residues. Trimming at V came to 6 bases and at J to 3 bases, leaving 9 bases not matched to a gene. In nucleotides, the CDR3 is TGCAGCGTCAAGGCCCAGGGGGCGTACTATGGCTACACCTTC. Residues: CSVKAQGAYYGYTF.

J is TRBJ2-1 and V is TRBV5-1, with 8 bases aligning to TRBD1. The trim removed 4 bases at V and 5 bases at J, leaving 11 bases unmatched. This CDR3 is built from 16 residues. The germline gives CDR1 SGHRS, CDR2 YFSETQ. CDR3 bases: TGCGCCAGCAGCCCTGCGGCCGGGACAGGTAACAATGAGCAGTTCTTC. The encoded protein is CASSPAAGTGNNEQFF.

This chain's CDR3 is CASSYGPPYSTDTQYF. CDR3 sequence (DNA): TGTGCCAGCAGTTACGGGCCGCCGTATAGCACAGATACGCAGTATTTT. V is TRBV6-2 or TRBV6-3 and J is TRBJ2-3; no clear D gene. CDR3 length equals 16 residues. The germline V and J ends were trimmed by 2 bases and 0 bases, with 12 bases remaining between them. Germline assignment: CDR1 MNHEY and CDR2 SVGEGT.

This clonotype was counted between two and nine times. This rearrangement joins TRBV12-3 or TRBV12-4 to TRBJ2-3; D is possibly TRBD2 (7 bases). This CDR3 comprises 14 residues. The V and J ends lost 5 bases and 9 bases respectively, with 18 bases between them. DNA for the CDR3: TGTGCCAGCAGTCGAGGGGGGGGTTTTGACACGCAGTATTTT. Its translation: CASSRGGGFDTQYF.

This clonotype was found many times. CDR3 amino acids: CATRFQGAIRYTF. Written as DNA, the CDR3 is TGTGCCACCCGATTCCAGGGGGCTATACGCTACACCTTC. J is TRBJ1-2 and V is TRBV15, with 8 bases aligning to TRBD1. This CDR3 comprises 13 residues. Germline V gene lookup returns CDR1 LNHNV and CDR2 YYDKDF (reference sequence). V shed 8 bases, J shed 9 bases, and the junction held 11 bases outside the gene matches. Supplemented by reference TRBV15 and TRBJ1-2, the full variable domain reads DAMVIQNPRYQVTQFGKPVTLSCSQTLNHNVMYWYQQKSSQAPKLLFHYYDKDFNNEADTPDNFQSRRPNTSFCFLDIRSPGLGDTAMYLCATRFQGAIRYTFGSGTRLTVV.

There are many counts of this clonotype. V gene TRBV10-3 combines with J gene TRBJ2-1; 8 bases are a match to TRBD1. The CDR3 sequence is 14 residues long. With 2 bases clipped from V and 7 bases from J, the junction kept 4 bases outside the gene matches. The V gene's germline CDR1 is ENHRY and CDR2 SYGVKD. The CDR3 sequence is CAISEGRGQNEQFF. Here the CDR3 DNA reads TGTGCCATCAGTGAGGGCAGGGGGCAAAATGAGCAGTTCTTC.

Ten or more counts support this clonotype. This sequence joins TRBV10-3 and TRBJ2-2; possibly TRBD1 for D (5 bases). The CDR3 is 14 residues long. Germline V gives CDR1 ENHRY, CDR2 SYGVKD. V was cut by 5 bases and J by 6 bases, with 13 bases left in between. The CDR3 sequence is CAISYTGTSGELFF. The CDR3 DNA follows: TGTGCCATCAGTTATACAGGAACCTCCGGGGAGCTGTTTTTT.